This T cell receptor (beta chain) was identified during a study of T cell responses to AZD1222 COVID-19 vaccine. This table comes from immunoSEQ multiplex PCR, and its TCRdb copy is limited to in-frame clones, with some not included. The sample lists 200,000 or so clones, around 87% seen once, with around 2.9% in the top ten. Whole-study results and caveats: Spike-wide coverage was observed for vaccine-associated CD4 TCRs, with dominant responses at 160-218 and 743-854. Only a handful of AZD1222 recipients, several in all, had baseline seropositivity. Repertoires in all cases were sampled only once the peak T cell response had passed. Spike-specific TCRs gained breadth and depth after people received two AZD1222 doses.

About this clone: What it recognizes is unknown.

Source: peripheral blood, taken on day 0 of MenACWY control vaccination. The sequence derives from an adult in good health.

CDR3 residues: CASSSLIQGSEQYF. DNA of the CDR3: TGTGCCAGCAGCTCTTTGATCCAGGGGAGCGAGCAGTACTTC. This sequence joins TRBV7-2 and TRBJ2-7; tentative D call: TRBD1 (6 bases). The V gene lost 4 bases and the J gene lost 6 bases, with 16 bases spanning the gap. Germline V CDR1 and CDR2: SGHTA, FQGNSA. There are 14 residues in the CDR3.